This T cell receptor beta chain was found in a study of shared clonotypes between healthy human individuals. TCRdb's copy holds only in-frame clones and misses some; the assay was immunoSEQ multiplex PCR. The sample has just over 2,000,000 clones, approximately 95% seen once; the top ten hold approximately 1.2%. The study, taken as a whole, reports: Inspection by rarefaction showed sorted-subset sequencing to be incomplete despite large depth.

In germline, CDR1 is SGDLS, CDR2 YYNGEE. The CDR3 extends over 14 amino acids. V lost 0 bases to trimming and J lost 0 bases, with 7 bases between them. The naive CD8 fraction comprised CD45RO-negative cells positively selected for CCR7 and excluded terminally differentiated effector memory CD45RA+ cells. With regard to this clone: No antigen is known for it. The same CDR3 also results from other DNA sequences found in this sample.

The V gene is TRBV9, the J gene TRBJ2-7, with no clear D. This TCR derives from a man in his late teens or twenties in good health. Sequenced: naive CD8+ T cells sorted from blood. CDR3 loop: CASSVGASSYEQYF. Written as DNA, the CDR3 is TGTGCCAGCAGCGTAGGTGCAAGCTCCTACGAGCAGTACTTC.